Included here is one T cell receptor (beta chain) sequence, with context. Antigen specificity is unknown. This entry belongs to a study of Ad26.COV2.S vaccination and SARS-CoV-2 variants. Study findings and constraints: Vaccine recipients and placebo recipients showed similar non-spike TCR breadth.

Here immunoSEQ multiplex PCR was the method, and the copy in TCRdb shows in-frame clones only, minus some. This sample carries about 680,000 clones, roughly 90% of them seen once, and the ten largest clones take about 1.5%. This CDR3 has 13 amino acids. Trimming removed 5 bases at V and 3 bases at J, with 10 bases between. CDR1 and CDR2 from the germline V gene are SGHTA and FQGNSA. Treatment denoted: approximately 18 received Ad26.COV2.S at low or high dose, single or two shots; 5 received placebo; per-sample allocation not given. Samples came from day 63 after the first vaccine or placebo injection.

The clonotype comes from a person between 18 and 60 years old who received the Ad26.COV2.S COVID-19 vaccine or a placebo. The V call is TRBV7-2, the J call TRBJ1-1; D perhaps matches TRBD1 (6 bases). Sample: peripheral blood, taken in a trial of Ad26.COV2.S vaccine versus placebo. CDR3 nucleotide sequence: TGTGCCAGCAGCGCACAGGGTTACACTGAAGCTTTCTTT. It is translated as CASSAQGYTEAFF.